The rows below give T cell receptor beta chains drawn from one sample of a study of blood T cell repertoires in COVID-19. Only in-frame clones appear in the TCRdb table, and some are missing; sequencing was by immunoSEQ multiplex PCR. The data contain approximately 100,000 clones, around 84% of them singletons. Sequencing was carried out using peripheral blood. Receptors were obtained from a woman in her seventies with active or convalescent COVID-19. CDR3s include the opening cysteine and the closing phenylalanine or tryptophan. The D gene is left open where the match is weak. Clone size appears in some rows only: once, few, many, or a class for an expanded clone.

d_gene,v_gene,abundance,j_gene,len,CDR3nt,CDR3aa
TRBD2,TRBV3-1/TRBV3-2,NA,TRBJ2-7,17,TGTGCCAGCAGCCAAGAGGTGTGGCGGGGGGGACCCTACGAGCAGTACTTC,CASSQEVWRGGPYEQYF
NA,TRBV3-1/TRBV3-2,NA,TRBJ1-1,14,TGTGCCAGCAGCTTTGGACGGGAGAACACTGAAGCTTTCTTT,CASSFGRENTEAFF
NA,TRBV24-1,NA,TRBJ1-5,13,TGTGCCACCAGTGAATCAGGTCTGCAGCCCCAGCATTTT,CATSESGLQPQHF
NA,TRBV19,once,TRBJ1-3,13,TGTGCCAGTAGGGCAGGGCTTGGAAACACCATATATTTT,CASRAGLGNTIYF
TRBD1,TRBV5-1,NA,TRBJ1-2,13,TGCGCCAGCAGCTGGGACAGTACGGAGGGCTACACCTTC,CASSWDSTEGYTF
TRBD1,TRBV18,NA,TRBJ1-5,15,TGTGCCAGCTCACCAGACAGGGGAGGCAATCAGCCCCAGCATTTT,CASSPDRGGNQPQHF
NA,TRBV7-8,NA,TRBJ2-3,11,TGTGCCAGCAGCTTAAGCGATACGCAGTATTTT,CASSLSDTQYF
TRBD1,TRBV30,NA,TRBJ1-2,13,TGTGCCTGGAGTGGACAGGGGGACTATGGCTACACCTTC,CAWSGQGDYGYTF
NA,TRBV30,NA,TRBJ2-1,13,TGTGCCTGGAGTGCCTTACAGATCAATGAGCAGTTCTTC,CAWSALQINEQFF
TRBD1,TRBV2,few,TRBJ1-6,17,TGTGCCAGCACCCGACAGGGGGCGAGCTCCTATAATTCACCCCTCCACTTT,CASTRQGASSYNSPLHF
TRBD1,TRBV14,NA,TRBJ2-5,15,TGTGCCAGCAGCCAAGTTGGGACAGTACAAGAGACCCAGTACTTC,CASSQVGTVQETQYF
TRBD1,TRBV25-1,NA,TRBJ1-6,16,TGTGCCAGCAGTGGGACAGGAGGAACCTATAATTCACCCCTCCACTTT,CASSGTGGTYNSPLHF
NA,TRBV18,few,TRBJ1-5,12,TGTGCCAGCTCATCCCAGGGTCAGCCCCAGCATTTT,CASSSQGQPQHF
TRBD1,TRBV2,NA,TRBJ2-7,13,TGTGCCAGCAGTTGGGACAGTCAGAACGAGCAGTACTTC,CASSWDSQNEQYF
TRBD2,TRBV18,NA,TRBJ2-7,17,TGTGCCAGCTCACCTTACGGACTAGCGGCGAGCTCCTACGAGCAGTACTTC,CASSPYGLAASSYEQYF
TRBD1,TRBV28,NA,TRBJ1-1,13,TGTGCCTGTCAGACAGGGGACTACACTGAAGCTTTCTTT,CACQTGDYTEAFF
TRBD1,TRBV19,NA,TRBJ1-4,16,TGTGCCAGTAGTAGTTCCCCGGGACAGCTAATCGAAAAACTGTTTTTT,CASSSSPGQLIEKLFF
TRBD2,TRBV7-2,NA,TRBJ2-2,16,TGTGCCAGCAGCATTGGACTAGCGGGAGACGGCGGGGAGCTGTTTTTT,CASSIGLAGDGGELFF
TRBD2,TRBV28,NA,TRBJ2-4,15,TGTGCCAGCAGTTCCCCCGGGACTAGGGGCAACATTCAGTACTTC,CASSSPGTRGNIQYF
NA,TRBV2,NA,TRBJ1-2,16,TGTGCCAGCAGAGTGATGCAGGTACAGGGCAAAAATGGCTACACCTTC,CASRVMQVQGKNGYTF
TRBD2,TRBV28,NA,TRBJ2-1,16,TGTGCCAGCAGTCCCCGGACTAGCGGGAGTTACAATGAGCAGTTCTTC,CASSPRTSGSYNEQFF
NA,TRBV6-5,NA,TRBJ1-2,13,TGTGCCAGCAAAAGGGACACCGGTTCTGGCTACACCTTC,CASKRDTGSGYTF